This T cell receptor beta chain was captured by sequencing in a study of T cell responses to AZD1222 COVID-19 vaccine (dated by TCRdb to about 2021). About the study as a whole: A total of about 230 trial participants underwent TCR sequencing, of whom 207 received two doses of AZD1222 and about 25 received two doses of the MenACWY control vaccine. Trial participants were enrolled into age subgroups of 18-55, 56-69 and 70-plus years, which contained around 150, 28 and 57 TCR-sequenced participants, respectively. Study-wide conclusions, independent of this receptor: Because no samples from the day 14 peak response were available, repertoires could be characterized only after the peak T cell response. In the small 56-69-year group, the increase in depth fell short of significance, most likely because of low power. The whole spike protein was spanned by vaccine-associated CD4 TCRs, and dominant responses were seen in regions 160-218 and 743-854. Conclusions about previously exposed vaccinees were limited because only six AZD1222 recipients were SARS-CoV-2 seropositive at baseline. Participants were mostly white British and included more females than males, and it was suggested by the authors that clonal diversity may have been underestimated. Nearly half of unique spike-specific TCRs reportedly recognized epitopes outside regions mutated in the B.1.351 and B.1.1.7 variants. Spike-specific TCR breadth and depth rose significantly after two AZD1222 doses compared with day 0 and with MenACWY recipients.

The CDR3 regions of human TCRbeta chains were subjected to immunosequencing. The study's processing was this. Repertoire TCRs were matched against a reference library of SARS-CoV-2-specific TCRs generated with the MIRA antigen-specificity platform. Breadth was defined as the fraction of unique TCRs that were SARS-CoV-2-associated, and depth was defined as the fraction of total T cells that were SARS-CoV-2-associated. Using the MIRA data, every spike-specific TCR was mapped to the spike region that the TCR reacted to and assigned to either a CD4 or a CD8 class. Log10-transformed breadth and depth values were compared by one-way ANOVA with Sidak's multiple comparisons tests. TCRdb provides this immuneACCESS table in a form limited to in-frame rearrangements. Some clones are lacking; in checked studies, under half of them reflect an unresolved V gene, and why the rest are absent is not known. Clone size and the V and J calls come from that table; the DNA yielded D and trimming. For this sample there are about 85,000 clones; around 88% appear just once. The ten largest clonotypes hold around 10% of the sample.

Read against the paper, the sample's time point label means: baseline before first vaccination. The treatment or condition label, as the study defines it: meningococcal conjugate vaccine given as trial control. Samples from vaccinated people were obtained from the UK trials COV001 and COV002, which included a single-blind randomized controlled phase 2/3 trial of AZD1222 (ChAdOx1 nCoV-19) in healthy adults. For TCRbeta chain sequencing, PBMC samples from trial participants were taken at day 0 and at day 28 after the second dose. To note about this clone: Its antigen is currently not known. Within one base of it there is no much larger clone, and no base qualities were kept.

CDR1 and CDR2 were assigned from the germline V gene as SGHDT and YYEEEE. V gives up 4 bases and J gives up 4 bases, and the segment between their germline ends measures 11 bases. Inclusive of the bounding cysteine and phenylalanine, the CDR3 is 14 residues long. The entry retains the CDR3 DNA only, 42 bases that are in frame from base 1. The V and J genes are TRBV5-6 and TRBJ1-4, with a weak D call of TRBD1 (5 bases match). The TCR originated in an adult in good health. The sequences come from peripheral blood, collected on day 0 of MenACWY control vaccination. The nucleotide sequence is TGTGCCAGCAGCCGGGGACGGAGTAATGAAAAACTGTTTTTT. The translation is CASSRGRSNEKLFF.